The clone carrying this T cell receptor (beta chain) was detected ten times or more. The sample comes from a study of T cells in Graves' hyperthyroidism and ophthalmopathy. Amplification of TCR beta CDR3 regions used RNA as the template. A first-round RT-PCR of the TCR CDR3 used the HTBI primer set. TCRdb re-derived calls from the multiplex PCR reads in MiXCR, one entry per CDR3 protein. Of around 600,000 distinct CDR3 sequences detected, over 12% appear once; the ten largest clones hold about 6.6%. The CDR3 totals 15 residues. Germline V CDR1 and CDR2: SGHTA, FQGTGA. Trimming left V 5 bases short and J 3 bases short, with 15 bases between.

This chain joins TRBV7-3 and TRBJ2-3, with D perhaps TRBD1 (5 bases). Input material: blood. The sequence was collected from a young woman with Graves' ophthalmopathy. The CDR3 DNA follows: TGTGCCAGCAGCAGCCCGACAGCACGTACAGATACGCAGTATTTT. It translates to CASSSPTARTDTQYF.